These 17 T cell receptor beta chains were sequenced from one sample in a study of blood T cell repertoires in COVID-19. Some clones are missing from TCRdb's copy, which holds only in-frame ones; the method was immunoSEQ multiplex PCR. In the table there are around 200,000 clones, 86% of which are singletons. Sequenced input: PBMCs or T cells enriched from blood (not recorded which). Receptor source: a man in his forties with acute COVID-19.

The V gene is TRBV10-3, the J gene TRBJ2-7, with a weak D call TRBD1 (7 bases). The CDR3 is made up of 15 amino acids. CDR1 ENHRY and CDR2 SYGVKD come from the germline V gene. V shed 2 bases and J shed 6 bases, with 17 bases lying between them. This chain's CDR3 is CAISEGGGEQVEQYF. As DNA, the CDR3 is TGTGCCATCAGTGAGGGAGGGGGCGAGCAGGTCGAGCAGTACTTC.

The V call is TRBV4-2, the J call TRBJ2-1; maybe TRBD2 (8 bases). CDR3 length: 14 amino acids. Between the trimmed V and J ends, which lost 4 bases and 8 bases, there was a span of 15 bases. Germline assignment: CDR1 LGHNA and CDR2 YNFKEQ. CDR3 residues: CASSPGGLGDEQFF. CDR3 in DNA: TGTGCCAGCAGCCCAGGGGGACTAGGGGATGAGCAGTTCTTC.

This clone was counted a few times. The chain uses TRBV5-1 and TRBJ1-4; D not certain. Trimming pared 0 bases from V and 0 bases from J, leaving 6 bases between. The germline gives CDR1 SGHRS, CDR2 YFSETQ. This CDR3 is built from 15 residues. The CDR3, as DNA: TGCGCCAGCAGCTTGGAACAGCCAACTAATGAAAAACTGTTTTTT. It encodes CASSLEQPTNEKLFF.

The table lists this clone with a count of one. The V call is TRBV4-1, the J call TRBJ2-1, with D unclear. This CDR3 region has 14 residues. CDR1 and CDR2 from the germline V gene are MGHRA and YSYEKL. V was shortened by 3 bases and J by 7 bases, with 13 bases between the two germline ends. As DNA, the CDR3 is TGCGCCAGCAGCCACACCGTACCAGAAAATGAGCAGTTCTTC. Protein product: CASSHTVPENEQFF.

The chain recombines TRBV12-3 or TRBV12-4 with TRBJ2-3; 8 bases line up with TRBD2. Unmatched junction bases numbered 4, after V lost 3 bases and J lost 11 bases. The CDR3 contains 12 residues. This CDR3 is CASSFGGGRQYF. CDR3 bases: TGTGCCAGCAGTTTTGGCGGGGGGCGGCAGTATTTT.

The V gene is TRBV5-4, the J gene TRBJ1-1; maybe TRBD1 (6 bases). Trimming cost V 4 bases and J 1 base, with 8 bases left between them. Per the germline V gene, CDR1 is SGHNT and CDR2 is YYREEE (reference sequence). This CDR3 comprises 13 residues. CDR3 DNA: TGTGCCAGCAGCCGGACAGAGAACACTGAAGCTTTCTTT. It translates to CASSRTENTEAFF.

The rearrangement links TRBV28 to TRBJ2-3; D gene ambiguous. Trimming removed 3 bases at V and 2 bases at J, with 30 bases between. The CDR3 totals 21 residues. CDR1 and CDR2 from the germline V gene are MDHEN and SYDVKM. CDR3 residues: CASSFPDGYPQSVDITDTQYF. DNA for the CDR3: TGTGCCAGCAGTTTTCCCGACGGGTATCCCCAGAGCGTAGATATCACAGATACGCAGTATTTT.

Points on this clone: This sequence may be a read error, since a much larger clone differs from it by one base. Other nucleotide sequences from this sample produce the same CDR3. This chain uses TRBV27 with TRBJ1-6, with D possibly matching TRBD1 (6 bases). With 5 bases removed from V and 7 bases from J, the gap between germline ends came to 12 bases. Germline V gene lookup returns CDR1 MNHEY and CDR2 SMNVEV (reference sequence). The CDR3 covers 14 residues. CDR3 residues: CASSRTGWNSPLHF. In nucleotides, the CDR3 is TGTGCCAGCAGTCGAACAGGGTGGAATTCACCCCTCCACTTT.

V is TRBV2 and J is TRBJ2-2; 10 bases match TRBD2. CDR1 is SNHLY, CDR2 FYNNEI, per germline. The CDR3 loop spans 16 amino acids. With 3 bases clipped from V and 9 bases from J, the junction kept 10 bases outside the gene matches. The CDR3 DNA sequence: TGTGCCAGCAGTGAGGCTAGCGGGAGTGTTTACCGGGAGCTGTTTTTT. This gives the protein CASSEASGSVYRELFF.

This clone was observed a few times. The rearrangement joins TRBV6-5 to TRBJ1-5; no reliable D call. CDR1 is MNHEY and CDR2 is SVGAGI in the germline V gene. CDR3 length: 14 residues. Trimming removed 6 bases from V and 4 bases from J, with 13 bases in between. The CDR3 sequence is CASRGGISNQPQHF. The CDR3 coding sequence is TGTGCCAGCAGAGGAGGGATATCAAATCAGCCCCAGCATTTT.

For this clone: Other nucleotide sequences from this sample produce the same CDR3. The chain links TRBV18 to TRBJ2-2; unclear D gene. Trimming removed 2 bases at V and 0 bases at J, with 4 bases between. In germline, CDR1 is KGHSH, CDR2 LQKENI. This CDR3 has 14 residues. CDR3 coding DNA: TGTGCCAGCTCACCAAGCCCGAACACCGGGGAGCTGTTTTTT. Translation gives CASSPSPNTGELFF.

V gene TRBV3-1 (or the pseudogene TRBV3-2) combines with J gene TRBJ2-3, with 9 bases fitting TRBD2. CDR1 and CDR2 from the germline V gene are LGHDT and YNNKEL (reference sequence). With V trimmed by 4 bases and J by 4 bases, 3 bases remained unmatched. The CDR3 extends over 14 amino acids. The CDR3 nucleotides are TGTGCCAGCAGCCTAGCGGGAGACTCAGATACGCAGTATTTT. Residues: CASSLAGDSDTQYF.

This chain joins TRBV5-1 and TRBJ2-7; 9 bases match TRBD1. This CDR3 comprises 14 residues. The J segment lost 7 bases and the V segment lost 4 bases, leaving 9 bases of the junction unmatched. Germline V gene data show CDR1 as SGHRS and CDR2 as YFSETQ. CDR3 DNA: TGCGCCAGCAGCCCCGGGACAGGGATTCGTGAGCAGTACTTC. Encoded protein: CASSPGTGIREQYF. Using reference TRBV5-1 and TRBJ2-7 for the parts outside the CDR3, the full variable domain is KAGVTQTPRYLIKTRGQQVTLSCSPISGHRSVSWYQQTPGQGLQFLFEYFSETQRNKGNFPGRFSGRQFSNSRSEMNVSTLELGDSALYLCASSPGTGIREQYFGPGTRLTVT.

This chain uses TRBV9 with TRBJ2-3, with no clear D. Germline lookup yields CDR1 SGDLS and CDR2 YYNGEE. V lost 4 bases to trimming and J lost 2 bases, with 23 bases between them. The CDR3 extends over 18 amino acids. The CDR3 loop is CASSFKDYIAPSTDTQYF. CDR3 bases: TGTGCCAGCAGCTTTAAAGATTACATTGCCCCATCCACAGATACGCAGTATTTT.

The chain recombines TRBV21-1 with TRBJ1-2; the table's D call of TRBD1 was not tested on the DNA. TRBV21-1 is a recognized pseudogene. CDR3 size: 16 residues. The CDR3 nucleotides read TGTGCCATCCTTTTGGGAGGTACGGGACAGGGGAATGGCTACACCTTC. Protein sequence: CAILLGGTGQGNGYTF.

This clone was counted only a few times. CDR3 amino acids: CASSYGDRTYEQYF. In DNA form, the CDR3 reads TGTGCCAGCAGTTACGGCGACAGGACCTACGAGCAGTACTTC. This rearrangement joins TRBV6-2 or TRBV6-3 to TRBJ2-7, with D possibly TRBD1 on 6 matching bases. This CDR3 region has 14 residues. The V end lost 2 bases, the J end lost 2 bases, and 10 bases lay between the germline ends. The germline CDR1 and CDR2 sequences are MNHEY and SVGEGT.

This sequence joins TRBV21-1 and TRBJ2-5; TRBD1 is taken as the D call from the table, unchecked against the DNA. TRBV21-1 is a documented pseudogene. The CDR3 runs to 14 residues. DNA of the CDR3: TGTGCCAGCAGCAAGGGACAGGGAGTAGAGACCCAGTACTTC. Amino acid sequence: CASSKGQGVETQYF.